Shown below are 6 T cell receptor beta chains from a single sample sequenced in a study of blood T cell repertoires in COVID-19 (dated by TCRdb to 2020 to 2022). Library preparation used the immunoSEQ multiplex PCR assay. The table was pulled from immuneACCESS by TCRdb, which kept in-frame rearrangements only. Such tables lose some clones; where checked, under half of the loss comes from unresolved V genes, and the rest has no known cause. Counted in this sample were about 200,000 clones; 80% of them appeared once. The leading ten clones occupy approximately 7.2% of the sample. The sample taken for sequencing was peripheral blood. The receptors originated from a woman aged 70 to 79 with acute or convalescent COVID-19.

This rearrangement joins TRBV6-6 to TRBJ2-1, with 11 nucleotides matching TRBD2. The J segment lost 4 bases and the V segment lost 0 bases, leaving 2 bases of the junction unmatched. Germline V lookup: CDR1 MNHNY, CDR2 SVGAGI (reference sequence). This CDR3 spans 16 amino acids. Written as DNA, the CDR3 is TGTGCCAGCAGTTACTCCGGGACTAGCGGATACAATGAGCAGTTCTTC. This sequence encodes CASSYSGTSGYNEQFF.

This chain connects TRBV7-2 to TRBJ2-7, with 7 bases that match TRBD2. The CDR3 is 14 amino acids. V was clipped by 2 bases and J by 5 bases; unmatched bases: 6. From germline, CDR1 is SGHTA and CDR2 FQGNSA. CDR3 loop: CASSLTAGSNEQYF. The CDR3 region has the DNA TGTGCCAGCAGCTTAACAGCGGGATCCAACGAGCAGTACTTC.

The CDR3, as DNA: TGTGCCATCAGTGCCGGGACAGGGGGCAGCTACACCTTC. This translates into CAISAGTGGSYTF. The chain is built from TRBV10-3 and TRBJ1-2, with TRBD1 matching over 12 bases. Germline CDR1 reads ENHRY; CDR2 reads SYGVKD. V was pared by 4 bases and J by 9 bases, with 3 bases of the junction left unmatched. The CDR3 runs 13 residues.

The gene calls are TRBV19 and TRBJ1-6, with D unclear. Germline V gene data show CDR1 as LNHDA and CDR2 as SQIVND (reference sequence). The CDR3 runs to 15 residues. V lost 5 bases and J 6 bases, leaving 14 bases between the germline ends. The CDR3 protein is CASSWALGSNSPLHF. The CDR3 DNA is TGTGCCAGTAGTTGGGCTCTGGGCAGTAATTCACCCCTCCACTTT.

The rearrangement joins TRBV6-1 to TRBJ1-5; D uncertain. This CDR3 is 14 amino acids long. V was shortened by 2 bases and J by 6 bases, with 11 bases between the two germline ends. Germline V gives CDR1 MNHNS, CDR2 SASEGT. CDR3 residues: CASSEIQVAQPQHF. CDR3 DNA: TGTGCCAGCAGTGAAATTCAGGTTGCTCAGCCCCAGCATTTT.

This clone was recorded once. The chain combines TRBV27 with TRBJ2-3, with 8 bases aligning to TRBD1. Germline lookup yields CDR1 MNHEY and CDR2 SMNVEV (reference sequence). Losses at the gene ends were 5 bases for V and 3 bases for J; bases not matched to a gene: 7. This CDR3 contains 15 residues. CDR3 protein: CASSARTGSTDTQYF. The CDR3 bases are TGTGCCAGCAGTGCCCGGACAGGGAGTACAGATACGCAGTATTTT.